This T cell receptor beta chain was retrieved from a study of blood T cell repertoires in COVID-19. Trimming cost V 1 base and J 2 bases, with 15 bases left between them. The CDR3 runs to 16 residues. In germline, CDR1 is LGHNA, CDR2 YSLEER. Repertoires were generated with immunoSEQ multiplex PCR, while TCRdb's copy carries only in-frame clones and drops some. The data show roughly 160,000 clones, with approximately 90% seen just once and roughly 1.9% held by the top ten. V is TRBV4-3 and J is TRBJ2-7; a possible D gene is TRBD2 (6 bases). The sequence was obtained from a man aged 50 or older who had recovered from COVID-19. Material for sequencing was peripheral blood. The CDR3 DNA follows: TGCGCCAGCAGCCAAGGGATTAGCGGTCCTCCCTACGAGCAGTACTTC. Its protein is CASSQGISGPPYEQYF.